This T cell receptor beta chain comes out of a study of cytomegalovirus exposure and HLA in healthy donors. Study-level findings and limits: Earlier results showed most TCR beta V segments being productive about 87% or about 30% of the time.

Notes on this clone: Its antigen is unidentified.

Trimming cost V 5 bases and J 4 bases, with 11 bases left between them. Germline CDR1 is KGHSH and CDR2 is LQKENI. The CDR3 consists of 13 residues. PCR primers comprised 60 Vbeta and 13 Jbeta primers. Produced via immunoSEQ multiplex PCR; TCRdb's table is partial and in-frame only. The sample contains 160,000 or so clones, approximately 80% of which appear only once. The TCR originated in a man aged 25-45 years in good health and CMV-seropositive. The sample taken for sequencing was PBMCs. V usage is TRBV18 and J usage is TRBJ1-2; D perhaps matches TRBD1 (5 bases). CDR3 in amino acids: CASSFDSLYGYTF. CDR3 coding DNA: TGTGCCAGCTCATTTGACAGCCTCTATGGCTACACCTTC. Combining the CDR3 with reference TRBV18 and TRBJ1-2 gives the whole variable domain NAGVMQNPRHLVRRRGQEARLRCSPMKGHSHVYWYRQLPEEGLKFMVYLQKENIIDESGMPKERFSAEFPKEGPSILRIQQVVRGDSAAYFCASSFDSLYGYTFGSGTRLTVV.